This T cell receptor (beta chain) appears in the sequencing data of a study of siplizumab effects on memory and regulatory T cells. The CDR3 is made up of 14 amino acids. CDR1 is MRHNA, CDR2 SNTAGT, per germline. J was trimmed by 8 bases and V by 6 bases; bases with no gene match: 5. General observations from the study: The authors did not confirm suppressive function in proliferating Tregs from siplizumab cultures. Among mappable alloreactive CD4+ clones, the Treg-derived fraction averaged approximately 73% with siplizumab versus under 30% in controls.

Each sample contributed roughly 9.3 x 10^4 TCR templates to the assay. The data were produced by immunoSEQ multiplex PCR, yet TCRdb's version contains in-frame clones alone and is incomplete. The table lists 6,000 to 6,500 clones, about 60% of them singletons. In its sample, this clone was seen once. Antigen unknown. This chain connects TRBV6-4 to TRBJ2-1, with TRBD1 matching 12 bases. The sequenced material came from effector memory CD8+ T cells sorted from blood. The subset was: unstimulated CD8+ effector memory T cells. This TCR derives from a human donor in good health. The CDR3 protein is CASSPGTGGDEQFF. The CDR3 DNA follows: TGTGCCAGCAGCCCCGGGACAGGGGGCGATGAGCAGTTCTTC.